This T cell receptor (beta chain) appears in the sequencing data of a study of T cell responses to AZD1222 COVID-19 vaccine. For this clone: Its matching antigen is unknown.

Generated by immunoSEQ multiplex PCR, the TCRdb table keeps only in-frame clones and is missing some. The repertoire consists of roughly 190,000 clones, with roughly nine tenths occurring once and the leading ten covering nearly 3.5%. Germline CDR1 reads SGHAT; CDR2 reads FQNNGV. The CDR3 loop spans 15 amino acids. After removal of 1 base from V and 2 bases from J, the junction contained 3 bases not matched to a gene. Whole-study findings and limits: Females made up more of the donors, who were largely white British, and clonal diversity may have come out too low. Repertoires in all cases were sampled only once the peak T cell response had passed. Spike-spanning, vaccine-associated CD4 TCRs were dominant at 160-218 and 743-854. Reportedly, close to half of spike-specific TCRs are directed against unmutated variant regions.

This clonotype originated in an adult who received the AZD1222 COVID-19 vaccine. Sequencing used peripheral blood, obtained 28 days after the second AZD1222 dose. The V and J genes are TRBV11-2 and TRBJ2-7, with 9 bases matching TRBD2. CDR3 nucleotides: TGTGCCAGCAGCTTAGTGGCGGGAGGGGCCTACGAGCAGTACTTC. Residues: CASSLVAGGAYEQYF.